This passage covers 8 T cell receptor beta chains from one sample sequenced in a study of blood T cells in healthy people across ages. Primed by a sample-barcoded 5' primer and a J-beta primer mix, a second PCR proceeded for about 7 to 11 cycles. TCRdb ran MiXCR on the 5' RACE reads and lists one entry per CDR3 protein. Of approximately 770,000 distinct CDR3 sequences listed, 55% to 75% are singletons. The specimen was blood. These TCRs come from a man younger than 40 in good health.

This sequence joins TRBV20-1 and TRBJ2-5; 10 bases match TRBD1. Losses at the gene ends were 5 bases for V and 1 base for J; bases not matched to a gene: 7. There are 15 residues in the CDR3. Germline CDR1 is DFQATT and CDR2 is SNEGSKA (reference sequence). CDR3 nucleotides: TGCAGTGCTCCTTTGGACAGGGGGTTCCAAGAGACCCAGTACTTC. Amino acids: CSAPLDRGFQETQYF.

This chain uses TRBV5-5 with TRBJ2-1; either TRBD1 or TRBD2 may fit D (6 bases each). The germline gives CDR1 SGHKS, CDR2 YYEKEE (reference sequence). Deletions cut 4 bases from V and 7 bases from J, with 18 bases between. CDR3 length equals 15 residues. The CDR3 DNA sequence: TGTGCCAGCAGCACGGGACACGGAGGGGGGAATGAGCAGTTCTTC. Translation: CASSTGHGGGNEQFF. Full variable domain (missing parts from reference TRBV5-5 and TRBJ2-1): DAGVTQSPTHLIKTRGQQVTLRCSPISGHKSVSWYQQVLGQGPQFIFQYYEKEERGRGNFPDRFSARQFPNYSSELNVNALLLGDSALYLCASSTGHGGGNEQFFGPGTRLTVL.

V and J are TRBV6-5 and TRBJ2-7; D not resolved. The ends were cut back, 2 bases at V and 1 base at J, with 9 bases in the middle. The CDR3 spans 14 residues. The germline gives CDR1 MNHEY, CDR2 SVGAGI. Here the CDR3 DNA reads TGTGCCAGCAGTTACGTCGGCGGTTCCTACGAGCAGTACTTC. Its protein product is CASSYVGGSYEQYF.

In this sample, this clonotype turned up a few times. V and J are TRBV12-3 or TRBV12-4 and TRBJ2-4, with 8 bases identical to TRBD2. The CDR3 length is 15 residues. The V gene end was trimmed by 3 bases and the J gene end by 9 bases; junction bases not matched to a gene: 10. For the CDR3, the DNA is TGTGCCAGCAGTTTCTCCCCGAGCGGGAGAAGCATTCAGTACTTC. Its protein product is CASSFSPSGRSIQYF.

The V gene is TRBV27, the J gene TRBJ1-1, with 7 bases matching TRBD1. The CDR3 has 15 amino acids. Germline CDR1 and CDR2: MNHEY and SMNVEV (reference sequence). Losses at the gene ends were 0 bases for V and 1 base for J; bases not matched to a gene: 2. The CDR3, as DNA: TGTGCCAGCAGTTTATCTTCAGGGGGGAACACTGAAGCTTTCTTT. Protein sequence: CASSLSSGGNTEAFF.

This chain connects TRBV29-1 to TRBJ2-3; 8 bases agree with TRBD1. With 7 bases clipped from V and 4 bases from J, the junction kept 13 bases outside the gene matches. The CDR3 length is 15 residues. Looked up from germline, CDR1 is SQVTM and CDR2 is ANQGSEA. This CDR3 is CSAGETGVGADTQYF. The CDR3 DNA reads as TGCAGCGCAGGGGAGACAGGGGTTGGCGCAGATACGCAGTATTTT.

The chain links TRBV20-1 to TRBJ2-3; weak D call: TRBD2 (6 bases). Per germline, CDR1 DFQATT and CDR2 SNEGSKA (reference sequence). CDR3 length equals 18 residues. The ends were cut back, 3 bases at V and 1 base at J, with 23 bases in the middle. CDR3 DNA: TGCAGTGCTAGGCGGGGCGGAGCCGGGGCTATTGGCACAGATACGCAGTATTTT. This codes for CSARRGGAGAIGTDTQYF.

The chain employs TRBV20-1 and TRBJ2-5, with D perhaps being TRBD1 or TRBD2 (5 bases each). The ends were cut back, 4 bases at V and 5 bases at J, with 14 bases in the middle. Germline CDR1 is DFQATT and CDR2 is SNEGSKA (reference sequence). The CDR3 contains 13 residues. CDR3: CSATGWGFETQYF. The DNA for the CDR3 is TGCAGTGCTACCGGGTGGGGGTTTGAGACCCAGTACTTC.